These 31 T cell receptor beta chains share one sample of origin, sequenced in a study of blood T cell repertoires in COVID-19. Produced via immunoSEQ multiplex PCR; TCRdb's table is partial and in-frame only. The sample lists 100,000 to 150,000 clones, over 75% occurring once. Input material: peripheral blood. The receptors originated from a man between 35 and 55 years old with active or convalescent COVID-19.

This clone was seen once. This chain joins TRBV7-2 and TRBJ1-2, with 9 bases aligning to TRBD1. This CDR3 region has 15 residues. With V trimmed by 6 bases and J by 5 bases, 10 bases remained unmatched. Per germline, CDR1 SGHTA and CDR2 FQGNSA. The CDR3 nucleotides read TGTGCCAGCAGGAGCCCGGACAGGGGACTATATGGCTACACCTTC. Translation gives CASRSPDRGLYGYTF.

The CDR3 DNA reads TGCAGCCTTACTAGCGGGGGCCCCATTCCCTACAATGAGCAGTTCTTC. Protein: CSLTSGGPIPYNEQFF. The genes are TRBV29-1 and TRBJ2-1; 11 nucleotides align to TRBD2. In germline, CDR1 is SQVTM, CDR2 ANQGSEA. The CDR3 spans 16 residues. V gave up 8 bases and J gave up 2 bases; unmatched junction bases: 11.

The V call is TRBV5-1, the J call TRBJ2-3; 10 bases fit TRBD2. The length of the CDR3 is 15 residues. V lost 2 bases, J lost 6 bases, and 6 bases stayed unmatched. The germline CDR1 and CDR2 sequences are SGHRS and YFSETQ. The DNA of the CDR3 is TGCGCCAGCAGCTTCGGAGCGGGGGGGCCTGATACGCAGTATTTT. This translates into CASSFGAGGPDTQYF.

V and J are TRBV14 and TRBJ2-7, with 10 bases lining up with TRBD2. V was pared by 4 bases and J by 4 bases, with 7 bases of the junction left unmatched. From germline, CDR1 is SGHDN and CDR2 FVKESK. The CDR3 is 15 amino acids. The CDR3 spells CASSRYRTSGYEQYF. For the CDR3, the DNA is TGTGCCAGCAGCCGGTATAGGACTAGCGGATACGAGCAGTACTTC.

CDR3 region: CASSFPDRENSPLHF. The CDR3 nucleotides read TGTGCCAGCAGCTTCCCGGACAGGGAAAATTCACCCCTCCACTTT. The rearrangement links TRBV5-6 to TRBJ1-6, with TRBD1 matching 8 bases. The CDR3 length is 15 residues. Germline V lookup: CDR1 SGHDT, CDR2 YYEEEE. V gave up 2 bases and J gave up 7 bases; unmatched junction bases: 5.

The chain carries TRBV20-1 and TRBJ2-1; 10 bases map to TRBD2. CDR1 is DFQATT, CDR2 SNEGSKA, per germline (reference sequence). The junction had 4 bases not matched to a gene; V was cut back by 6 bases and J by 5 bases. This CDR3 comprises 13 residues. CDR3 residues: CSASSGGHNEQFF. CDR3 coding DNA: TGCAGTGCCAGTAGCGGGGGGCACAATGAGCAGTTCTTC.

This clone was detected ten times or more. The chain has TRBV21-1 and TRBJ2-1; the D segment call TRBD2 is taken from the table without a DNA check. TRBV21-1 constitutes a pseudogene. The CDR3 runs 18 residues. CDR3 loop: CASSKGVVAGEPNNEQFF. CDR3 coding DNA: TGTGCCAGCAGCAAAGGAGTGGTAGCGGGGGAACCAAACAATGAGCAGTTCTTC.

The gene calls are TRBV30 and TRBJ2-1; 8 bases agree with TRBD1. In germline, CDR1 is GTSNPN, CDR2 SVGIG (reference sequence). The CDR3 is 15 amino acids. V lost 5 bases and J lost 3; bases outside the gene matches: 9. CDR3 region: CAWCTGTGLYNEQFF. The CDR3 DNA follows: TGTGCCTGGTGTACCGGGACAGGCCTCTACAATGAGCAGTTCTTC.

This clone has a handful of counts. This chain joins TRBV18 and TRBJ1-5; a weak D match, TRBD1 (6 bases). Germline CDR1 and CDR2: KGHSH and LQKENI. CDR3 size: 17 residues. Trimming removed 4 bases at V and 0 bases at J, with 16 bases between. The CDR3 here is CASSLRDISSSNQPQHF. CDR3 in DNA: TGTGCCAGCTCACTCCGGGACATCTCCTCTAGCAATCAGCCCCAGCATTTT.

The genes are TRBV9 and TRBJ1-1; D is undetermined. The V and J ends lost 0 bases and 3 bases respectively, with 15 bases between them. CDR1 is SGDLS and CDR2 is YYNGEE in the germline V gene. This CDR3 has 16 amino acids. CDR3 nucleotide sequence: TGTGCCAGCAGCGTAGCCATACGGGGTCGGGACACTGAAGCTTTCTTT. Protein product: CASSVAIRGRDTEAFF.

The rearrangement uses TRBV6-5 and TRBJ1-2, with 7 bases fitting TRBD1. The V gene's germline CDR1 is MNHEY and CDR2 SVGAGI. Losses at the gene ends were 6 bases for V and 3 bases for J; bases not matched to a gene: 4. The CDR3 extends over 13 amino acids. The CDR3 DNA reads TGTGCCAGCAGGGCAGGGGGTCACTATGGCTACACCTTC. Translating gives CASRAGGHYGYTF.

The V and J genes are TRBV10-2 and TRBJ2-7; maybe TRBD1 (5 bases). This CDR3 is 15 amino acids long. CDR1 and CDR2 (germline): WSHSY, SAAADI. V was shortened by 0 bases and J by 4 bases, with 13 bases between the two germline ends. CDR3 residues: CASSESWAGWYEQYF. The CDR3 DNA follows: TGCGCCAGCAGTGAGTCGTGGGCAGGGTGGTACGAGCAGTACTTC.

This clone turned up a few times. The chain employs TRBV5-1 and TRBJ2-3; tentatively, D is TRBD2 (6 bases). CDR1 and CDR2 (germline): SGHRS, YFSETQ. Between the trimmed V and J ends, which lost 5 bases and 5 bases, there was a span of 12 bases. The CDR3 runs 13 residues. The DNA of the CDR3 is TGCGCCAGCAGTTCAACGGGAGAAGATACGCAGTATTTT. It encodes CASSSTGEDTQYF. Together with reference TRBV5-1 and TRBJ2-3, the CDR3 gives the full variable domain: KAGVTQTPRYLIKTRGQQVTLSCSPISGHRSVSWYQQTPGQGLQFLFEYFSETQRNKGNFPGRFSGRQFSNSRSEMNVSTLELGDSALYLCASSSTGEDTQYFGPGTRLTVL.

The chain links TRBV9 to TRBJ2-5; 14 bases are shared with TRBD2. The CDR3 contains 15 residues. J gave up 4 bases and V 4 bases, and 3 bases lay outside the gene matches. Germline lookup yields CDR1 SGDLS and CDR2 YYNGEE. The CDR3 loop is CASSMGLAGVETQYF. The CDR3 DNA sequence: TGTGCCAGCAGCATGGGACTAGCGGGGGTAGAGACCCAGTACTTC.

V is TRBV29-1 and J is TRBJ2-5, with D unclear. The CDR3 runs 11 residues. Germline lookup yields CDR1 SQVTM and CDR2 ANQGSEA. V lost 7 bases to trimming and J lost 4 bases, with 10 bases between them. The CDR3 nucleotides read TGCAGCGCCCCCGTCCGAGAGACCCAGTACTTC. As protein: CSAPVRETQYF.

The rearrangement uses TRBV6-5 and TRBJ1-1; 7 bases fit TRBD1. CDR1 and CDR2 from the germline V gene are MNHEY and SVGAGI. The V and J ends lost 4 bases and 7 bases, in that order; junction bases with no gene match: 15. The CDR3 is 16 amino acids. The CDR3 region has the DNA TGTGCCAGCAGTTCCTCCTCAGGGGGGCTTCATAGTGAAGCTTTCTTT. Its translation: CASSSSSGGLHSEAFF.

This chain's CDR3 is CSAIVNYGYTF. The CDR3 bases are TGCAGTGCTATAGTGAACTATGGCTACACCTTC. This chain links TRBV20-1 with TRBJ1-2; D gene unclear. The V and J ends lost 4 bases and 2 bases respectively, with 5 bases between them. Per the germline V gene, CDR1 is DFQATT and CDR2 is SNEGSKA (reference sequence). CDR3 length equals 11 residues.

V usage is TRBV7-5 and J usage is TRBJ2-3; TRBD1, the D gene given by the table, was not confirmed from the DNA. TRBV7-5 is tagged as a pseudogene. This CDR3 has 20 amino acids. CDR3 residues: CVRSYNQGNPLSLSTDTQYF. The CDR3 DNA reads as TGTGTCAGAAGTTATAACCAGGGAAACCCTCTTTCACTTAGCACAGATACGCAGTATTTT.

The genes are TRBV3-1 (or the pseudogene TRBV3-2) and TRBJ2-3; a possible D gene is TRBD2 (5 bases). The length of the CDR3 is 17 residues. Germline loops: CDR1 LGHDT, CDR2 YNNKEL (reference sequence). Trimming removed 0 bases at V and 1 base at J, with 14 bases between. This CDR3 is CASSQDETTPGTDTQYF. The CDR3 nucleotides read TGTGCCAGCAGCCAAGATGAGACTACCCCTGGCACAGATACGCAGTATTTT.

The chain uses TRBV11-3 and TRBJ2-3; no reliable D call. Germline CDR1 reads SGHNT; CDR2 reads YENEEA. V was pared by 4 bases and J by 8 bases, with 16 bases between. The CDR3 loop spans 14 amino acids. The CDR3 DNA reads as TGTGCCAGCAGCTCCTCCGACTCGGCCGGTACGCAGTATTTT. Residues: CASSSSDSAGTQYF.

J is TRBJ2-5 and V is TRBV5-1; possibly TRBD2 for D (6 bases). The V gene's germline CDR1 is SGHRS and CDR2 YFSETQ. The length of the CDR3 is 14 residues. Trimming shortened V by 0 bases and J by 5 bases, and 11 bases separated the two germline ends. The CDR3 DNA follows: TGCGCCAGCAGCTTGGGACTAGTGGCGGAGACCCAGTACTTC. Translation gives CASSLGLVAETQYF.

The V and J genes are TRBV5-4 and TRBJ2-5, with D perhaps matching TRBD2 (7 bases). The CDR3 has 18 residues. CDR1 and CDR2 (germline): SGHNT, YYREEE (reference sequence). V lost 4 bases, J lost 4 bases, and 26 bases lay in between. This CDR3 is CASSATLGGPGYLETQYF. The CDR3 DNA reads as TGTGCCAGCAGCGCCACGCTCGGGGGGCCAGGGTATCTAGAGACCCAGTACTTC.

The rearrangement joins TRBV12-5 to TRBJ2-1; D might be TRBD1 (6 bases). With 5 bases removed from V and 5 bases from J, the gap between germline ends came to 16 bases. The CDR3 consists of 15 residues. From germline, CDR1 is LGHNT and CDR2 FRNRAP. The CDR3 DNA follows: TGTGCTAGTGGTCCCCCGGGACATCTTAACAATGAGCAGTTCTTC. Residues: CASGPPGHLNNEQFF. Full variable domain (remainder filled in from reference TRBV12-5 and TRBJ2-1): DARVTQTPRHKVTEMGQEVTMRCQPILGHNTVFWYRQTMMQGLELLAYFRNRAPLDDSGMPKDRFSAEMPDATLATLKIQPSEPRDSAVYFCASGPPGHLNNEQFFGPGTRLTVL.

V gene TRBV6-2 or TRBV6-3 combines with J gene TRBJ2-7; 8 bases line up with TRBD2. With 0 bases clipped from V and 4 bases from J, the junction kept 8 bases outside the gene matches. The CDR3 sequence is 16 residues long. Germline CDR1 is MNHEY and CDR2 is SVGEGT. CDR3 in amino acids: CASSYSTGTRSYEQYF. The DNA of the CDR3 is TGTGCCAGCAGTTACTCGACTGGGACTAGGTCGTACGAGCAGTACTTC.

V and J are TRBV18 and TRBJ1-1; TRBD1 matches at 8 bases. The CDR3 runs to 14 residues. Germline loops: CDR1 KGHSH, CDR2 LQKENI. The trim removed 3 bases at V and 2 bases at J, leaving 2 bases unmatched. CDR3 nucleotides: TGTGCCAGCTCACCGGACAGGGCCAACACTGAAGCTTTCTTT. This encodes CASSPDRANTEAFF.

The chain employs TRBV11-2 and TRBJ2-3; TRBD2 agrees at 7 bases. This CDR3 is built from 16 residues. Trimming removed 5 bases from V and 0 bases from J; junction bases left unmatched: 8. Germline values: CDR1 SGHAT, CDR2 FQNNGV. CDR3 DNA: TGTGCCAGCAGCGTCAGAAGCGGGGCTAGCACAGATACGCAGTATTTT. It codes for CASSVRSGASTDTQYF.

In DNA form, the CDR3 reads TGTGCCAGCAGTTTTGAGCGGGGGGCGCAGTACTTC. Amino acid sequence: CASSFERGAQYF. V gene TRBV12-3 or TRBV12-4 combines with J gene TRBJ2-7; 9 bases map to TRBD2. The CDR3 extends over 12 amino acids. J lost 9 bases, V lost 3 bases, and 3 bases had no gene match.

In DNA form, the CDR3 reads TGTGCCAGCAGTGAAGCGGGCACCGGGAGTTTTGGCTACACCTTC. Translating gives CASSEAGTGSFGYTF. This sequence joins TRBV6-1 and TRBJ1-2, with unresolved D. Germline CDR1 is MNHNS and CDR2 is SASEGT. CDR3 length equals 15 residues. Trimming pared 0 bases from V and 7 bases from J, leaving 15 bases between.

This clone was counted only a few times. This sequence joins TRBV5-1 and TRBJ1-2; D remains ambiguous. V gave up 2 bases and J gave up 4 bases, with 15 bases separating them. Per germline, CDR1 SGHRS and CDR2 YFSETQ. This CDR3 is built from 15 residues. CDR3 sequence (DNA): TGCGCCAGCAGCTTAAATCCAGGATCGAGCTATGGCTACACCTTC. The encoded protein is CASSLNPGSSYGYTF. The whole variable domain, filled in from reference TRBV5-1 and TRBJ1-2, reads KAGVTQTPRYLIKTRGQQVTLSCSPISGHRSVSWYQQTPGQGLQFLFEYFSETQRNKGNFPGRFSGRQFSNSRSEMNVSTLELGDSALYLCASSLNPGSSYGYTFGSGTRLTVV.

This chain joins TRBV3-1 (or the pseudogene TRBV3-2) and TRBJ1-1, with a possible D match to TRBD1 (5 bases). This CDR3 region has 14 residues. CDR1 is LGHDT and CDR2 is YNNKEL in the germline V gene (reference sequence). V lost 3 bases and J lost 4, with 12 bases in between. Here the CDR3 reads CASSHAGGGTEAFF. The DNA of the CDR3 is TGTGCCAGCAGCCATGCGGGGGGTGGCACTGAAGCTTTCTTT.

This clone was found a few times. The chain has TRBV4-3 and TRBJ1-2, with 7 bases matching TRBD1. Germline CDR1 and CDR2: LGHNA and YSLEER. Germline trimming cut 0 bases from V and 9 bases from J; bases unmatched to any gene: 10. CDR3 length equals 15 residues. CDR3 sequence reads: CASSQEIDRDLRYTF. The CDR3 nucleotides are TGCGCCAGCAGCCAAGAGATCGACAGGGACCTCCGCTACACCTTC.